Listed here are 15 T cell receptor beta chains from one sample, sequenced in a study of blood T cells in healthy people across ages. The second PCR ran about 6 to 11 cycles with a sample-barcoded 5' primer and J-beta primers. TCRdb reprocessed the 5' RACE reads via MiXCR and lists one record per CDR3 protein. Among fewer than 1,200,000 distinct CDR3 sequences listed, about 25% were seen once. Separately, the same data were catalogued under a study of T cells of mothers and their children.

The sample taken for sequencing was blood. The receptors were gathered from a girl between 2 and 10 years old in good health.

The rearrangement uses TRBV14 and TRBJ1-1; D unresolved. Germline CDR1 is SGHDN and CDR2 is FVKESK. The CDR3 is 14 amino acids. V was trimmed by 0 bases and J by 8 bases, leaving 13 bases between them. The CDR3 DNA is TGTGCCAGCAGCCAAGATCGTTTAGTAGCGGAAGCTTTCTTT. As protein: CASSQDRLVAEAFF.

The chain employs TRBV11-3 and TRBJ2-2; 11 bases line up with TRBD1. The germline CDR1 and CDR2 sequences are SGHNT and YENEEA. The CDR3 length is 16 residues. The V gene end was trimmed by 6 bases and the J gene end by 6 bases; junction bases not matched to a gene: 9. The CDR3 DNA sequence: TGTGCCAGCAGGGCGGGACAGGGGGAATGGGCCGGGGAGCTGTTTTTT. Protein: CASRAGQGEWAGELFF.

Notes on this clonotype: Mismatch with germline at one junction end may stem from a read error. The chain employs TRBV28 and TRBJ2-5, with 9 positions matching TRBD2. The CDR3 contains 16 residues. Germline CDR1 reads MDHEN; CDR2 reads SYDVKM. The CDR3 sequence: CASSPSAAGGVQKRFF. DNA of the CDR3: TGTGCCAGCAGTCCTAGCGCGGCGGGAGGGGTTCAAAAGCGGTTCTTC.

This chain uses TRBV4-3 with TRBJ2-3, with TRBD2 identical over 13 bases. The CDR3 loop spans 19 amino acids. CDR1 is LGHNA, CDR2 YSLEER, per germline. The V gene end was trimmed by 4 bases and the J gene end by 4 bases; junction bases not matched to a gene: 14. CDR3 sequence reads: CASSRGLAGAPRSADTQYF. The CDR3 nucleotides are TGCGCCAGCAGCCGCGGACTAGCGGGGGCGCCACGGTCGGCAGATACGCAGTATTTT.

The chain carries TRBV10-2 and TRBJ2-7, with TRBD2 as a possible D gene (6 bases). The CDR3 consists of 14 residues. V gave up 6 bases and J gave up 3 bases, with 15 bases separating them. Germline V CDR1 and CDR2: WSHSY, SAAADI. The CDR3 sequence is CASSISGLRYEQYF. The CDR3 nucleotides read TGCGCCAGCAGCATTTCGGGACTCCGCTACGAGCAGTACTTC.

This clonotype was observed a few times. The chain recombines TRBV7-2 with TRBJ1-1; maybe TRBD1 (5 bases). V lost 1 base and J lost 2, with 14 bases in between. Per germline, CDR1 SGHTA and CDR2 FQGNSA. This CDR3 contains 16 residues. CDR3 amino acids: CASSLGGVRGNTEAFF. CDR3 DNA sequence: TGTGCCAGCAGCTTAGGGGGGGTGCGGGGAAACACTGAAGCTTTCTTT.

This chain links TRBV4-1 with TRBJ2-1; D remains ambiguous. The germline CDR1 and CDR2 sequences are MGHRA and YSYEKL. Trimming cost V 2 bases and J 10 bases, with 12 bases left between them. This CDR3 comprises 13 residues. The CDR3 loop reads CASSQIDDREQFF. CDR3 sequence (DNA): TGCGCCAGCAGCCAAATCGACGATAGGGAGCAGTTCTTC.

The chain couples TRBV9 to TRBJ2-5, with D perhaps matching TRBD2 (6 bases). The CDR3 has 15 amino acids. Trimming cost V 0 bases and J 4 bases, with 13 bases left between them. CDR1 is SGDLS and CDR2 is YYNGEE in the germline V gene. The DNA of the CDR3 is TGTGCCAGCAGCGTAGACGGGAGCTTCCCAGAGACCCAGTACTTC. This translates into CASSVDGSFPETQYF.

This sequence joins TRBV7-2 and TRBJ1-1; a weak D match, TRBD1 (6 bases). Germline V gene sequence: CDR1 SGHTA, CDR2 FQGNSA. This CDR3 region has 14 residues. V dropped 1 base and J dropped 4 bases, with 10 bases sitting between them. CDR3 protein: CASSLEGGITEAFF. The CDR3, as DNA: TGTGCCAGCAGCTTAGAGGGGGGCATCACTGAAGCTTTCTTT. Drawing the rest from reference TRBV7-2 and TRBJ1-1, the complete variable domain is GAGVSQSPSNKVTEKGKDVELRCDPISGHTALYWYRQSLGQGLEFLIYFQGNSAPDKSGLPSDRFSAERTGGSVSTLTIQRTQQEDSAVYLCASSLEGGITEAFFGQGTRLTVV.

This clonotype was seen more than once but under ten times. This chain connects TRBV2 to TRBJ2-1, with unresolved D. The germline V and J ends were trimmed by 9 bases and 9 bases, with 6 bases remaining between them. The CDR3 runs to 9 residues. Germline V gene sequence: CDR1 SNHLY, CDR2 FYNNEI. CDR3 nucleotides: TGTGCCAGTGGTATTGAGCAGTTCTTC. This gives the protein CASGIEQFF.

The rearrangement uses TRBV29-1 and TRBJ2-7; 8 nucleotides align to TRBD1. Trimming cost V 6 bases and J 4 bases; bases outside gene matches: 8. CDR1 is SQVTM and CDR2 is ANQGSEA in the germline V gene. The CDR3 is 13 amino acids. This CDR3 reads CSVKTGGQYEQYF. CDR3 sequence (DNA): TGCAGCGTCAAAACAGGGGGTCAGTACGAGCAGTACTTC.

V gene TRBV20-1 combines with J gene TRBJ2-7, with 7 bases identical to TRBD1. CDR1 is DFQATT and CDR2 is SNEGSKA in the germline V gene (reference sequence). J gave up 0 bases and V 6 bases, and 8 bases lay outside the gene matches. The CDR3 is 14 residues long. The CDR3 DNA follows: TGCAGTGCCGTCGAGACAGGGTCCTCCTACGAGCAGTACTTC. Its protein product is CSAVETGSSYEQYF.

This sequence joins TRBV27 and TRBJ2-5; 8 bases match TRBD1. The J call is doubtful: the DNA matches TRBJ2-1 better. This CDR3 region has 14 residues. CDR1 is MNHEY and CDR2 is SMNVEV in the germline V gene (reference sequence). The CDR3 nucleotides are TGTGCCAGCAGCGTCGGACAGGGCGCTAATGAGCAGTTCTTC. Amino acid sequence: CASSVGQGANEQFF.

There are a few counts of this clonotype. The rearrangement joins TRBV20-1 to TRBJ2-5; D is unclear. V lost 7 bases and J 4 bases, leaving 7 bases between the germline ends. The CDR3 length is 10 residues. The germline V gene encodes CDR1 DFQATT and CDR2 SNEGSKA (reference sequence). The CDR3 sequence is CSGEGETQYF. In nucleotides, the CDR3 is TGCAGTGGTGAAGGAGAGACCCAGTACTTC.

The chain joins TRBV25-1 to TRBJ1-2; D possibly corresponds to TRBD1 (6 bases). The CDR3 sequence is 14 residues long. Germline values: CDR1 MGHDK, CDR2 SYGVNS. The V end was cut by 3 bases, the J end by 6 bases, with 14 bases between. CDR3 amino acids: CASSDGGPWDGYTF. CDR3 coding DNA: TGTGCCAGCAGTGACGGGGGGCCCTGGGATGGCTACACCTTC.